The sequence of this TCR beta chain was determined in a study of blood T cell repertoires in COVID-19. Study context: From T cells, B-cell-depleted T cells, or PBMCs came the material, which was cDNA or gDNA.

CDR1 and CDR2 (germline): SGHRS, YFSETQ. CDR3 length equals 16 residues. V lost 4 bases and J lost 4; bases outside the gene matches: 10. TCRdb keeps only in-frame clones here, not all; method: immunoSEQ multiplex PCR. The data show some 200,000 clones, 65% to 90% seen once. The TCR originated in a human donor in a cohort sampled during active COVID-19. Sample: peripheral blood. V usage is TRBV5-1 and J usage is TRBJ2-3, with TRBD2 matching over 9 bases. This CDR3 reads CASSPAGTSRADTQYF. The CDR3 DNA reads TGCGCCAGCAGCCCGGCCGGGACTAGCAGGGCAGATACGCAGTATTTT.